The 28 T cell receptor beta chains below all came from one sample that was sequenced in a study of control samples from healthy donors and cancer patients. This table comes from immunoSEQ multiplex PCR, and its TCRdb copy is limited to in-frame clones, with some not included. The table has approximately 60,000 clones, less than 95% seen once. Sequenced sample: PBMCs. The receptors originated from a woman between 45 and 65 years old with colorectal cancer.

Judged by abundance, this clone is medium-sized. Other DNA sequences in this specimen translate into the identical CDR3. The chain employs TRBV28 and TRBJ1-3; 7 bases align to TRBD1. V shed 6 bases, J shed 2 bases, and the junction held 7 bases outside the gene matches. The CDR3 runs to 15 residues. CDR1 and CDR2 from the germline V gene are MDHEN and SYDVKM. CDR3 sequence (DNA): TGTGCCAGCAGGTCAGACAGGGTGCCTGGAAACACCATATATTTT. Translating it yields CASRSDRVPGNTIYF.

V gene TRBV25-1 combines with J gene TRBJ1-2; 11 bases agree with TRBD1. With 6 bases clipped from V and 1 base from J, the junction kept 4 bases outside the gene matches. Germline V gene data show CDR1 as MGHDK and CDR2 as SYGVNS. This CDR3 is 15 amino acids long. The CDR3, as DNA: TGTGCCAGCAGGGGGACAGGGGGTGATAACTATGGCTACACCTTC. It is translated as CASRGTGGDNYGYTF.

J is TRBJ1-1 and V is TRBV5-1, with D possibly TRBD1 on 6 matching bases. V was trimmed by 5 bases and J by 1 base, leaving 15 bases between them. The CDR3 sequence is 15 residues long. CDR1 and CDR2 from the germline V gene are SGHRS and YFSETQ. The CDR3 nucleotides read TGCGCCAGCAGAACCGAGGACAGAAAGAACACTGAAGCTTTCTTT. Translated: CASRTEDRKNTEAFF. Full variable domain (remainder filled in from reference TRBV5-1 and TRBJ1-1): KAGVTQTPRYLIKTRGQQVTLSCSPISGHRSVSWYQQTPGQGLQFLFEYFSETQRNKGNFPGRFSGRQFSNSRSEMNVSTLELGDSALYLCASRTEDRKNTEAFFGQGTRLTVV.

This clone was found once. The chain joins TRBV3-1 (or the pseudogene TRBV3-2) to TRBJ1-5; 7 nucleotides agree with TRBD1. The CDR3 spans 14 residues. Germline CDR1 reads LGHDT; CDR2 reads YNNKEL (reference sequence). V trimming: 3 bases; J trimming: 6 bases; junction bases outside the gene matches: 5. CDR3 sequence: CASSHGTDPQPQHF. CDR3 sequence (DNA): TGTGCCAGCAGCCACGGGACAGATCCTCAGCCCCAGCATTTT.

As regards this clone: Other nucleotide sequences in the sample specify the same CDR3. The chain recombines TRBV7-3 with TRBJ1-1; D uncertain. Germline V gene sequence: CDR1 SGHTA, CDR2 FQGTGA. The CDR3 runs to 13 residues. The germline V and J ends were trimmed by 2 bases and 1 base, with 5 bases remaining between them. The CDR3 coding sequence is TGTGCCAGCAGCTTACAAGGGAACACTGAAGCTTTCTTT. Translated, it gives CASSLQGNTEAFF.

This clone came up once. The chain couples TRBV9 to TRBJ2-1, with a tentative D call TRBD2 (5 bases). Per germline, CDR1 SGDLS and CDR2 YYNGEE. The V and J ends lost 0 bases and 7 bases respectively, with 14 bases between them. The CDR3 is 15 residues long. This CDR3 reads CASSVVEGYGNEQFF. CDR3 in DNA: TGTGCCAGCAGCGTAGTTGAGGGATATGGTAATGAGCAGTTCTTC. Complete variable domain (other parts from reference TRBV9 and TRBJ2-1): DSGVTQTPKHLITATGQRVTLRCSPRSGDLSVYWYQQSLDQGLQFLIQYYNGEERAKGNILERFSAQQFPDLHSELNLSSLELGDSALYFCASSVVEGYGNEQFFGPGTRLTVL.

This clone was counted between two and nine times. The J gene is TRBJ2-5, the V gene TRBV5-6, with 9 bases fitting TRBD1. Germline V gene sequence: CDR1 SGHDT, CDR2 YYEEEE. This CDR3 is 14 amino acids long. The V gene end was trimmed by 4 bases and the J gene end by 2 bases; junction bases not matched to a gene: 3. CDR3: CASSGTGKQETQYF. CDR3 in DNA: TGTGCCAGCAGCGGGACAGGGAAGCAAGAGACCCAGTACTTC.

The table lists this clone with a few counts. The CDR3 spells CATSRDRDSNQPQHF. The CDR3 DNA is TGTGCCACCAGCAGAGACAGAGATAGCAATCAGCCCCAGCATTTT. The chain recombines TRBV15 with TRBJ1-5; D gene unclear. Germline CDR1 is LNHNV and CDR2 is YYDKDF (reference sequence). Trimming stripped 0 bases from V and 0 bases from J, with 6 bases between. The CDR3 totals 15 residues.

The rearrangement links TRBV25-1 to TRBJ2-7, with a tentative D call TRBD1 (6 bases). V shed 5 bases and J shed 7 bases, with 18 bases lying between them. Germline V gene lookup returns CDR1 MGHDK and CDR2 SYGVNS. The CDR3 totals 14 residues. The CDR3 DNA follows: TGTGCCAGCAGTTTGGACAGTGCCCCGGGGGAGCAGTACTTC. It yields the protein CASSLDSAPGEQYF.

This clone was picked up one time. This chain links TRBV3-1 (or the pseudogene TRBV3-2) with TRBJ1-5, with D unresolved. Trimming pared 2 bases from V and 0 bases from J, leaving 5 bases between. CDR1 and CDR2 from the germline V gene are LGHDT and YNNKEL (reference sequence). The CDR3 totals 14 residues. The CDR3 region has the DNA TGTGCCAGCAGCCAAACACCTAGCAATCAGCCCCAGCATTTT. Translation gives CASSQTPSNQPQHF.

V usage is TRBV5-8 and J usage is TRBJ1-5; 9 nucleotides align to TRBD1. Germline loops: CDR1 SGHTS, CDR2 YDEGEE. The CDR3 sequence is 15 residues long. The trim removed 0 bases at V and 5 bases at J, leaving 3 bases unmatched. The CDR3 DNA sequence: TGTGCCAGCAGCTTGGGAGGACAGGGGCATCAGCCCCAGCATTTT. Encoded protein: CASSLGGQGHQPQHF.

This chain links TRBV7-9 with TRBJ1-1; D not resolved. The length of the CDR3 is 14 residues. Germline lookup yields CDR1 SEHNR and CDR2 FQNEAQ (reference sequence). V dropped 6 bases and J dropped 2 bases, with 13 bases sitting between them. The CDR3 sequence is CASSPYRENTEAFF. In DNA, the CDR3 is TGTGCCAGCAGTCCATATAGAGAAAACACTGAAGCTTTCTTT.

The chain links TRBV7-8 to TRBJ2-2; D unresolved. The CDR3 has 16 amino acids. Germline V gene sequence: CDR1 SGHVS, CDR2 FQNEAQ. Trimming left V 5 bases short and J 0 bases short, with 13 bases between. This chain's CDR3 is CASSATHPANTGELFF. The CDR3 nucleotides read TGTGCCAGCAGCGCGACCCACCCCGCGAACACCGGGGAGCTGTTTTTT.

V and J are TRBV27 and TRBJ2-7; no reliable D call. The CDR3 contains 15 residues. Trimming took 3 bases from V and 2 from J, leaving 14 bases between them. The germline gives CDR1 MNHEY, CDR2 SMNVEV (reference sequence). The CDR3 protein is CASSFARHAAYEQYF. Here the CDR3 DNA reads TGTGCCAGCAGTTTCGCTCGCCATGCGGCCTACGAGCAGTACTTC.

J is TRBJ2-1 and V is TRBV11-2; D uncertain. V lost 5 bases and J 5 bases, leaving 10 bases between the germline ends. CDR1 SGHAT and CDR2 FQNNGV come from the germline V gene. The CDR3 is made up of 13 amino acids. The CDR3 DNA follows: TGTGCCAGCAGCACCTTAAGGGACAATGAGCAGTTCTTC. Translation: CASSTLRDNEQFF.

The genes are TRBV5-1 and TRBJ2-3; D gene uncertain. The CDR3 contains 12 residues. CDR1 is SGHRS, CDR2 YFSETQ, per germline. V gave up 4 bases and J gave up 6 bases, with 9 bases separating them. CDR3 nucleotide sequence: TGCGCCAGCAGCCCGTTGGGGGATACGCAGTATTTT. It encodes CASSPLGDTQYF.

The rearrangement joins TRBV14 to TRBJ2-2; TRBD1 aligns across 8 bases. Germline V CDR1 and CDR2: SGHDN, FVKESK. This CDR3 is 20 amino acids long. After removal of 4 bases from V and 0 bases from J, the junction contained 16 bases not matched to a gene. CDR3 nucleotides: TGTGCCAGCAGCCGCAAGACAGGGGCCGTTCCTACACCGAACACCGGGGAGCTGTTTTTT. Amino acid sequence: CASSRKTGAVPTPNTGELFF.

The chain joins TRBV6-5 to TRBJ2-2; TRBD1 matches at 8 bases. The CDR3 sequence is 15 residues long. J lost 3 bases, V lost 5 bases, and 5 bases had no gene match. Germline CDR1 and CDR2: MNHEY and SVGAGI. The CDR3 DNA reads TGTGCCAGCAGTAGTGGACAGGGCTACACCGGGGAGCTGTTTTTT. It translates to CASSSGQGYTGELFF.

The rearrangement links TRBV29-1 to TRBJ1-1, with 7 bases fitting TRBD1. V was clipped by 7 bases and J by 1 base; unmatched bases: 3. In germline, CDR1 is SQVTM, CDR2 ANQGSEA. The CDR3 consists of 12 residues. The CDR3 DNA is TGCAGCGGAGGGACAGCGAACACTGAAGCTTTCTTT. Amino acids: CSGGTANTEAFF.

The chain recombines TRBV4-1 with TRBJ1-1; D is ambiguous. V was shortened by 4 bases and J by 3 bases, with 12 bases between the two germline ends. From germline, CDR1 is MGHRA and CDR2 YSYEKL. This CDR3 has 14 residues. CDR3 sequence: CASSPSRWDTEAFF. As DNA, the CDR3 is TGCGCCAGCAGCCCCAGCCGGTGGGACACTGAAGCTTTCTTT.

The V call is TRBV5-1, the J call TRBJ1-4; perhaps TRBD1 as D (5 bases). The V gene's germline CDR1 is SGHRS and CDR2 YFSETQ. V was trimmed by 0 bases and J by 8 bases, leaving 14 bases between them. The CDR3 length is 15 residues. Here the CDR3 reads CASSLGPGDEEKLFF. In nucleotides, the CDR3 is TGCGCCAGCAGCTTGGGACCGGGGGACGAAGAAAAACTGTTTTTT.

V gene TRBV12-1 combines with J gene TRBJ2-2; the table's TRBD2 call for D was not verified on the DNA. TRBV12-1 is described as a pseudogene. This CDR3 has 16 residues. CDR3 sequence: CASSFDRDFHTGELFF. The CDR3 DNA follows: TGTGCCAGCAGCTTTGACCGGGACTTCCACACCGGGGAGCTGTTTTTT.

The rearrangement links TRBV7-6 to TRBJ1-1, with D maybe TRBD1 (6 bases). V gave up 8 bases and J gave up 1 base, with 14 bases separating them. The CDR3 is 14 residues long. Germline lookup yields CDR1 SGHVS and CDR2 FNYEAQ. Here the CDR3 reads CASSDGGENTEAFF. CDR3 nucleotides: TGTGCCAGCTCAGATGGGGGCGAGAACACTGAAGCTTTCTTT.

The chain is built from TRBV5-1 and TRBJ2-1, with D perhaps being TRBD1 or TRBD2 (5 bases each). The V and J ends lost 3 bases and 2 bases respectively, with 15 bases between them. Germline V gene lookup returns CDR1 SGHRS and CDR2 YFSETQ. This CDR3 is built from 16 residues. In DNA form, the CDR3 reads TGCGCCAGCAGCTCCGCCCCGGGGCGGACCTACAATGAGCAGTTCTTC. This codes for CASSSAPGRTYNEQFF.

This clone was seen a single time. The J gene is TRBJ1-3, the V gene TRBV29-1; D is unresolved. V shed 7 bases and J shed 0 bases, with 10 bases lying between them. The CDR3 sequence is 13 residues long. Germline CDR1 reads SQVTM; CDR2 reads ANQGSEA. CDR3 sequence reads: CSGSVSSGNTIYF. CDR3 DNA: TGCAGCGGTTCAGTAAGCTCTGGAAACACCATATATTTT.

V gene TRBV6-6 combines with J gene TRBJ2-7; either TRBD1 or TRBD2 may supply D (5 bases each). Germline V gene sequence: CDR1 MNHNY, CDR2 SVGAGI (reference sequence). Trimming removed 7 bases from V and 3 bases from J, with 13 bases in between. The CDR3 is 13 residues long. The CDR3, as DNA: TGTGCCAGCACCCCATCTGGGGGCTACGAGCAGTACTTC. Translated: CASTPSGGYEQYF.

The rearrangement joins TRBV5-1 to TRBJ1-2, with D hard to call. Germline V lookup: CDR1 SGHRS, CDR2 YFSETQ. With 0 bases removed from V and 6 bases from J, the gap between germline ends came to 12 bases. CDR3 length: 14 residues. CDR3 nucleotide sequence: TGCGCCAGCAGCTTGGTGGTTTCTGGAGATGGCTACACCTTC. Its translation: CASSLVVSGDGYTF.

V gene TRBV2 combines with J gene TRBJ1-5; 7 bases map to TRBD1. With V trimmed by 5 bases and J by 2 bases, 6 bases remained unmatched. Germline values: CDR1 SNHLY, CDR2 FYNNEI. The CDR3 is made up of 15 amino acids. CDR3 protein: CASSLRGQGNQPQHF. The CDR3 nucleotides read TGTGCCAGCAGTTTAAGGGGGCAGGGCAATCAGCCCCAGCATTTT.